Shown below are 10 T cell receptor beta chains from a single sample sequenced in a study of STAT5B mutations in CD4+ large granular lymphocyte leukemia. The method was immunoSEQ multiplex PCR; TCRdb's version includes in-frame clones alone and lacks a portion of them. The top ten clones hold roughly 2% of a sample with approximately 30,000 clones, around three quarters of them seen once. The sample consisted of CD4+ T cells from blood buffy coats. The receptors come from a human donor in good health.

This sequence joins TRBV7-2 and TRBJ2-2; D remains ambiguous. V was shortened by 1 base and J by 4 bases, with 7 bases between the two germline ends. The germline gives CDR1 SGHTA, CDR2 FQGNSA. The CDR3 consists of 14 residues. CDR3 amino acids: CASSLGGSTGELFF. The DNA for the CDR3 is TGTGCCAGCAGCTTAGGGGGAAGCACCGGGGAGCTGTTTTTT.

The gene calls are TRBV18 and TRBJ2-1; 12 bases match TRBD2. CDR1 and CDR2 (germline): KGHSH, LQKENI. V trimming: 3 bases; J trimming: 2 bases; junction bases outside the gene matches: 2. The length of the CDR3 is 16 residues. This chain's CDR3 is CASSPGTSGPYNEQFF. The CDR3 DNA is TGTGCCAGCTCACCCGGGACTAGCGGGCCCTACAATGAGCAGTTCTTC.

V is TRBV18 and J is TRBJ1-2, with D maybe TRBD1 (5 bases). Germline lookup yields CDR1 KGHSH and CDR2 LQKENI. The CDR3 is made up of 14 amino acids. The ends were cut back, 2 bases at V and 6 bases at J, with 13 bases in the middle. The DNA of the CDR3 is TGTGCCAGCTCACCAGGGCAGGGAAGGGATGGCTACACCTTC. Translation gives CASSPGQGRDGYTF.

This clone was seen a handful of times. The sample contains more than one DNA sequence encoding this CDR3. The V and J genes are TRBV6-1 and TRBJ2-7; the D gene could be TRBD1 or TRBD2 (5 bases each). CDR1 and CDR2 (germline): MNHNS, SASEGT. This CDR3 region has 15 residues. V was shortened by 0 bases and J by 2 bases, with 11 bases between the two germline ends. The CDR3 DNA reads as TGTGCCAGCAGTGAAGCGCTGGGACCGACCTACGAGCAGTACTTC. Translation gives CASSEALGPTYEQYF.

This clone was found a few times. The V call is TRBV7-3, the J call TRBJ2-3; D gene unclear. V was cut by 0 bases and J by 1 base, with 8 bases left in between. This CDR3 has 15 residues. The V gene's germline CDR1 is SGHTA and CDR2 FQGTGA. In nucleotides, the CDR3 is TGTGCCAGCAGCTTAACCCCCGTCCGCACAGATACGCAGTATTTT. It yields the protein CASSLTPVRTDTQYF.

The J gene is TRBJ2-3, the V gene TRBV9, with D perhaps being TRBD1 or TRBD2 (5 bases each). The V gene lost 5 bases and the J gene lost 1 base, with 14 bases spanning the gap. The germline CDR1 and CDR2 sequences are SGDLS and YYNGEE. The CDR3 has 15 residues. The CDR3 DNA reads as TGTGCCAGCAGGGGGGAAGGCCTTGGCACAGATACGCAGTATTTT. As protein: CASRGEGLGTDTQYF.

The CDR3 here is CASSGGLEGAFF. CDR3 in DNA: TGTGCCAGCAGTGGGGGGCTTGAGGGCGCTTTCTTT. V gene TRBV2 combines with J gene TRBJ1-1; the D gene is possibly TRBD1 (6 bases). The CDR3 is 12 residues long. Germline values: CDR1 SNHLY, CDR2 FYNNEI. V lost 4 bases and J 11 bases, leaving 14 bases between the germline ends. Full variable domain (outside the CDR3, taken from reference TRBV2 and TRBJ1-1): EPEVTQTPSHQVTQMGQEVILRCVPISNHLYFYWYRQILGQKVEFLVSFYNNEISEKSEIFDDQFSVERPDGSNFTLKIRSTKLEDSAMYFCASSGGLEGAFFGQGTRLTVV.

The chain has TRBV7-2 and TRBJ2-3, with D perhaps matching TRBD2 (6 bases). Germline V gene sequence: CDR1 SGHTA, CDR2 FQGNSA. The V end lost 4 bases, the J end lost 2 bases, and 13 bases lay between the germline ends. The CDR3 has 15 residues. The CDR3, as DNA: TGTGCCAGCAGCTCAGAGGCGCGGGACACAGATACGCAGTATTTT. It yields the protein CASSSEARDTDTQYF. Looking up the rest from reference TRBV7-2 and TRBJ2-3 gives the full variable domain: GAGVSQSPSNKVTEKGKDVELRCDPISGHTALYWYRQSLGQGLEFLIYFQGNSAPDKSGLPSDRFSAERTGGSVSTLTIQRTQQEDSAVYLCASSSEARDTDTQYFGPGTRLTVL.

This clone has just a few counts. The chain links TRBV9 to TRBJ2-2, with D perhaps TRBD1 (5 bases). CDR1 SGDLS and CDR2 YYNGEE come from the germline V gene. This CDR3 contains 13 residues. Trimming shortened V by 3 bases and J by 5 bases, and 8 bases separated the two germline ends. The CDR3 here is CASSGQGTGELFF. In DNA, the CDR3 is TGTGCCAGCAGCGGCCAGGGTACCGGGGAGCTGTTTTTT.

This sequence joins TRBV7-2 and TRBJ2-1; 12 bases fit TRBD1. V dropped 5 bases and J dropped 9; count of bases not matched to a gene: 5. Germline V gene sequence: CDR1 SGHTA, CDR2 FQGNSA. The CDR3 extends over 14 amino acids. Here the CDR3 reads CASSQGQGAGEQFF. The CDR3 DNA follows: TGTGCCAGCAGCCAGGGACAGGGGGCAGGTGAGCAGTTCTTC.